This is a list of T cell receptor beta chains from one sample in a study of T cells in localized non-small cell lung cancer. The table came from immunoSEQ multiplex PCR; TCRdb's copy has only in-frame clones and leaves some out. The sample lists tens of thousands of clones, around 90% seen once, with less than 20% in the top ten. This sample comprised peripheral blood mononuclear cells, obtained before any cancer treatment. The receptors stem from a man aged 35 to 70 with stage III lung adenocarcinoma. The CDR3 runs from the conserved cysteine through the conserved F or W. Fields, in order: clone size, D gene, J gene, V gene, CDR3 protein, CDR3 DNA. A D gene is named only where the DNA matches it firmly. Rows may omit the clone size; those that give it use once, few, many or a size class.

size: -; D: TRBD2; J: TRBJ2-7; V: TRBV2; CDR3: CASSVTGGPLEQYF; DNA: TGTGCCAGCAGTGTAACGGGGGGGCCCCTCGAGCAGTACTTC
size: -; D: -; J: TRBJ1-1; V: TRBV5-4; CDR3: CASSLNWGMNTEAFF; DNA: TGTGCCAGCAGCTTGAATTGGGGGATGAACACTGAAGCTTTCTTT
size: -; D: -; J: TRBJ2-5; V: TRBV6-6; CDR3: CASRGLGGETQYF; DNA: TGTGCCAGCAGAGGGCTAGGCGGAGAGACCCAGTACTTC
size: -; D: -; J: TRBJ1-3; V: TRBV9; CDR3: CASSVAPGPSGNTIYF; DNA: TGTGCCAGCAGCGTTGCCCCGGGGCCGTCTGGAAACACCATATATTTT
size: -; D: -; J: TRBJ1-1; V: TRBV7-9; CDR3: CASSFFQTEAFF; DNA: TGTGCCAGCAGCTTTTTTCAAACTGAAGCTTTCTTT
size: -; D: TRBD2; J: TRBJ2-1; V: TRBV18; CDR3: CASQTGTTGNEQFF; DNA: TGTGCCAGCCAGACCGGGACTACCGGCAATGAGCAGTTCTTC
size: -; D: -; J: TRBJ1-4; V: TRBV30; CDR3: CAWSVGGRTNEKLFF; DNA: TGTGCCTGGAGTGTAGGTGGGAGGACTAATGAAAAACTGTTTTTT
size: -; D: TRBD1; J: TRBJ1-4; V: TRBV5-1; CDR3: CASSIGTANEKLFF; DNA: TGCGCCAGCAGCATAGGGACAGCAAATGAAAAACTGTTTTTT
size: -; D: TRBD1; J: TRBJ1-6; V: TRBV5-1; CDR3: CASSSGQNYNSPLHF; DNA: TGCGCCAGCAGCTCGGGACAGAACTATAATTCACCCCTCCACTTT
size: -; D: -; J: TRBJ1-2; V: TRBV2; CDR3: CASRTGGLYGYTF; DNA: TGTGCCAGCAGGACAGGAGGACTCTATGGCTACACCTTC
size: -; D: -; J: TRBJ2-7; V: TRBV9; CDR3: CASSVDRDNYEQYF; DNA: TGTGCCAGCAGCGTGGACCGGGACAACTACGAGCAGTACTTC
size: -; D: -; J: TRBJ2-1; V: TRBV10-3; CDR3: CAISEFGRGLSYNEQFF; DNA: TGTGCCATCAGTGAGTTTGGCCGGGGGCTCTCCTACAATGAGCAGTTCTTC
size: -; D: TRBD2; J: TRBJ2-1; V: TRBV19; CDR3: CASPRRGGGSYNEQFF; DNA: TGTGCCAGTCCCAGGCGGGGCGGGGGATCCTACAATGAGCAGTTCTTC
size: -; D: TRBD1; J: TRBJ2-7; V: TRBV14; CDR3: CASSQTPGGREQYF; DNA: TGTGCCAGCAGCCAAACCCCAGGGGGACGGGAGCAGTACTTC
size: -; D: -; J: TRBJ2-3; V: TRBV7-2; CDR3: CASSLTEDTQYF; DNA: TGTGCCAGCAGCTTGACAGAAGATACGCAGTATTTT
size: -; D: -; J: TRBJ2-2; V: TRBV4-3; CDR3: CASSQVWGVDTGELFF; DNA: TGCGCCAGCAGCCAAGTTTGGGGAGTCGACACCGGGGAGCTGTTTTTT
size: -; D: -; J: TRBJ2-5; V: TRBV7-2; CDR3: CASRGRLYGETQYF; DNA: TGTGCCAGCCGGGGACGACTCTACGGAGAGACCCAGTACTTC
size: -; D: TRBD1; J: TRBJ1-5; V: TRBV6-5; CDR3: CASSQTGPNQPQHF; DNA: TGTGCCAGCAGCCAGACAGGGCCCAATCAGCCCCAGCATTTT
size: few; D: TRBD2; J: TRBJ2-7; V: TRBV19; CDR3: CASSLASGAEQYF; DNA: TGTGCCAGTAGTTTGGCTAGCGGGGCCGAGCAGTACTTC
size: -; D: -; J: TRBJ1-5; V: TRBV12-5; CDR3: CASGLGNQPQHF; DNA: TGTGCTAGTGGTTTGGGGAATCAGCCCCAGCATTTT
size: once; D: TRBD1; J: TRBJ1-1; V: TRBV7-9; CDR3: CASSPRDRGFYTEAFF; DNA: TGTGCCAGCAGCCCCCGGGACAGGGGGTTTTACACTGAAGCTTTCTTT
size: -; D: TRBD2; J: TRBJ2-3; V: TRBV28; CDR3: CASSDPSGPYTDTQYF; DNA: TGTGCCAGCAGTGATCCTAGCGGGCCCTACACAGATACGCAGTATTTT
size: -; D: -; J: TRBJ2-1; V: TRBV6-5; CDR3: CASLTSPGDEQFF; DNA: TGTGCCAGCCTCACTAGCCCCGGGGATGAGCAGTTCTTC
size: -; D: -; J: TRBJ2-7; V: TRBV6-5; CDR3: CASSYYRGGNEQYF; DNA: TGTGCCAGCAGTTACTATAGGGGGGGAAACGAGCAGTACTTC
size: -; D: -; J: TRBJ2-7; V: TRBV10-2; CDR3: CASSEGNYYEQYF; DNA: TGCGCCAGCAGTGAGGGCAACTACTACGAGCAGTACTTC
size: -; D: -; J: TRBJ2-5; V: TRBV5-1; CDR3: CASSLVAGFQETQYF; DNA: TGCGCCAGCAGCTTGGTAGCAGGGTTCCAAGAGACCCAGTACTTC
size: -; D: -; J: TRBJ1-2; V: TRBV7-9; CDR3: CASSLIANYGYTF; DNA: TGTGCCAGCAGCTTAATAGCTAACTATGGCTACACCTTC
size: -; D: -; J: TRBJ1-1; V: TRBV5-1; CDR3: CASSLAVRVDTEAFF; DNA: TGCGCCAGCAGCTTGGCCGTCAGGGTGGACACTGAAGCTTTCTTT
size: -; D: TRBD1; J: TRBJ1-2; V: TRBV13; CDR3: CASRPGTGVHGYTF; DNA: TGTGCCAGCAGACCCGGGACAGGGGTTCATGGCTACACCTTC
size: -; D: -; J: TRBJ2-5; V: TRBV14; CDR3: CASSYYRGLQETQYF; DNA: TGTGCCAGCAGCTATTACAGGGGACTCCAAGAGACCCAGTACTTC
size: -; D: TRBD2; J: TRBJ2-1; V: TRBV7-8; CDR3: CASSLAGGTRSYNEQFF; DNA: TGTGCCAGCAGTCTAGCGGGGGGGACCCGATCCTACAATGAGCAGTTCTTC
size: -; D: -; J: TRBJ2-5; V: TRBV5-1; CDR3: CASSLAGQQETQYF; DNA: TGCGCCAGCAGCTTGGCCGGGCAGCAAGAGACCCAGTACTTC